This T cell receptor (beta chain) was captured in a study of tumor-infiltrating lymphocytes in primary liver carcinoma. Study-wide context: Sample counts of productive TCRbeta reads spanned roughly 3.5 to 8 million; these counts were similar across tissue types.

CDR3 length: 19 amino acids. Looked up from germline, CDR1 is ENHRY and CDR2 is SYGVKD. Between the trimmed V and J ends, which lost 0 bases and 4 bases, there was a span of 22 bases. Starting from around 0.45 ug of total RNA, TCR beta cDNA was produced with a primer in the constant region. Libraries of TCR beta came from three nested multiplex PCR rounds with slightly modified ARM-PCR. The study ran its first two PCR rounds for roughly 10 cycles each, using TRBV1-TRBV30 forward primers and a C-beta reverse primer. TCRdb passed the multiplex PCR reads through MiXCR, listing each CDR3 protein once. Here the sample spans about 64,000 distinct CDR3 sequences, around 64% being singletons. Both RNA and DNA were isolated together from approximately 20-30 mg of bulk tissue that had not been sorted.

The specimen was liver tumor tissue from sampling region 4. Subset reported: tumor region T4, right-lateral pole. The chain joins TRBV10-3 to TRBJ1-3, with a tentative D call TRBD1 (6 bases). The receptor was isolated from a man in his forties with primary liver carcinoma and hepatitis B virus infection. The CDR3 region has the DNA TGTGCCATCAGTGAGTCGGATGTCCCCTTTAGGGGGGAAGGAAACACCATATATTTT. Amino acid sequence: CAISESDVPFRGEGNTIYF.